One sample yielded the 4 T cell receptor beta chains listed below, sequenced in a study of STAT5B mutations in CD4+ large granular lymphocyte leukemia. Generated by immunoSEQ multiplex PCR, the TCRdb table keeps only in-frame clones and is missing some. Of more than 45,000 clones in the sample, 60% to 75% were seen once. Sequencing input: CD4+ T cells from blood buffy coats. The receptors stem from a human donor in good health.

The chain has TRBV7-3 and TRBJ2-3, with D perhaps TRBD1 (6 bases). Germline-derived CDR1 and CDR2 are SGHTA and FQGTGA. This CDR3 contains 14 residues. The V and J ends lost 2 bases and 4 bases respectively, with 10 bases between them. The CDR3: CASSLGTNPDTQYF. The DNA for the CDR3 is TGTGCCAGCAGCTTAGGGACAAATCCAGATACGCAGTATTTT.

The chain employs TRBV28 and TRBJ1-2; D possibly corresponds to TRBD1 (6 bases). CDR3 length: 16 residues. From germline, CDR1 is MDHEN and CDR2 SYDVKM. Trimming removed 6 bases from V and 2 bases from J, with 19 bases in between. The DNA of the CDR3 is TGTGCCAGCAGCCGAGGGACATCCATCGCGAACTATGGCTACACCTTC. It encodes CASSRGTSIANYGYTF.

V usage is TRBV29-1 and J usage is TRBJ2-1, with D unclear. The length of the CDR3 is 13 residues. Germline assignment: CDR1 SQVTM and CDR2 ANQGSEA. Trimming shortened V by 6 bases and J by 2 bases, and 11 bases separated the two germline ends. In nucleotides, the CDR3 is TGCAGCGTCTTACCGGCTACCTACAATGAGCAGTTCTTC. It yields the protein CSVLPATYNEQFF.

The J gene is TRBJ1-1, the V gene TRBV6-5, with unresolved D. The CDR3 consists of 13 residues. V was trimmed by 4 bases and J by 1 base, leaving 7 bases between them. The V gene's germline CDR1 is MNHEY and CDR2 SVGAGI. The chain's CDR3 is CASSSPPNTEAFF. The CDR3 nucleotides are TGTGCCAGCAGTTCTCCACCGAACACTGAAGCTTTCTTT.